The text below deals with one T cell receptor (beta chain). An end of the junction does not agree with germline; a read error may underlie this. This sample is part of a study of blood T cell repertoires in COVID-19. Germline CDR1 and CDR2: SSHAT and FNYEAQ (reference sequence). The CDR3 is 14 residues long. Here immunoSEQ multiplex PCR was the method, and the copy in TCRdb shows in-frame clones only, minus some. Of about 150,000 clones listed, 75% to 90% are singletons. The receptor's source is a man younger than 35 with COVID-19, enrolled during active disease. The chain couples TRBV7-7 to TRBJ2-5; 9 bases align to TRBD2. Input material: peripheral blood. The CDR3 bases are TGTGCTAGCAGCCTTAGCGGGAGCGGGGGGTCCCAGTACTTC. It codes for CASSLSGSGGSQYF.